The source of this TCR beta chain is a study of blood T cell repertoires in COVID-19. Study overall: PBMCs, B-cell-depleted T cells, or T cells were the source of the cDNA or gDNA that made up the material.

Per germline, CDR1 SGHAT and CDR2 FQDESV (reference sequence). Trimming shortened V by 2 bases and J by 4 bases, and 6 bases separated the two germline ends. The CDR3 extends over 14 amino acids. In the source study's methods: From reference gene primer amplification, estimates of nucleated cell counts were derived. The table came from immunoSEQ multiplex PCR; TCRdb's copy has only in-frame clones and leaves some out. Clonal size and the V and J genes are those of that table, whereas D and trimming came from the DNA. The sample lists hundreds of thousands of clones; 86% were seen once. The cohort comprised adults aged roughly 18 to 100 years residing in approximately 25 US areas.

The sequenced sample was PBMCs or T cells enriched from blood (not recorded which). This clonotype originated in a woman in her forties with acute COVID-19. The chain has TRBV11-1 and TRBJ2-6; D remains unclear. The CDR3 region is CASSLWRGANVLTF. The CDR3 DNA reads TGTGCCAGCAGCTTATGGAGAGGGGCCAACGTCCTGACTTTC.